The rows below give T cell receptor beta chains drawn from one sample of a study of blood T cell repertoires in COVID-19. TCRdb's copy holds only in-frame clones and misses some; the assay was immunoSEQ multiplex PCR. The sample lists about 240,000 clones; around 84% were seen once. The sample comprised peripheral blood. The receptor source for this set is a woman in her seventies with active or convalescent COVID-19. Both conserved end residues are part of each CDR3. The D gene is left open where the match is weak. Expanded clones are given a class, and other clones once, few, many or no size at all.

NA	TRBV29-1	TRBJ1-1	NA	CSVRGGSTEAFF	TGCAGCGTTCGGGGGGGCTCCACTGAAGCTTTCTTT
few	TRBV5-1	TRBJ1-1	TRBD1	CASSSYQGDTEAFF	TGCGCCAGCAGCTCTTACCAGGGGGATACTGAAGCTTTCTTT
NA	TRBV7-3	TRBJ2-2	NA	CASSLRGIGELFF	TGTGCCAGCAGCCTTAGGGGAATCGGGGAGCTGTTTTTT
NA	TRBV24-1	TRBJ2-3	TRBD1	CATSVRTGGTDTQYF	TGTGCCACCAGCGTCCGGACAGGGGGCACAGATACGCAGTATTTT
NA	TRBV3-1/TRBV3-2	TRBJ1-2	TRBD1	CASSHRTGDGYTF	TGTGCCAGCAGCCACCGGACAGGGGACGGCTACACCTTC
NA	TRBV7-2	TRBJ1-6	NA	CASTLRWAGDFSPLHF	TGTGCCAGCACACTCCGATGGGCAGGGGATTTTTCACCCCTCCACTTT
few	TRBV3-1/TRBV3-2	TRBJ1-6	TRBD1	CASSQLDRGNSPLHF	TGTGCCAGCAGCCAACTGGACAGGGGGAATTCACCCCTCCACTTT
NA	TRBV11-3	TRBJ2-1	NA	CASSLGRGWPNEQFF	TGTGCCAGCAGCTTAGGCAGGGGTTGGCCAAATGAGCAGTTCTTC
NA	TRBV24-1	TRBJ2-5	NA	CATSDGGLETQYF	TGTGCCACCAGTGACGGAGGACTGGAGACCCAGTACTTC
NA	TRBV19	TRBJ1-6	NA	CASSPNRESPLHF	TGTGCCAGTAGCCCCAACAGGGAGTCACCCCTCCACTTT
NA	TRBV5-4	TRBJ2-7	NA	CASSIGVYEQYF	TGTGCCAGCAGCATCGGTGTCTACGAGCAGTACTTC
NA	TRBV4-1	TRBJ1-5	NA	CASSQAAVKRTLHF	TGCGCCAGCAGCCAAGCCGCTGTGAAGCGGACTTTGCATTTT
NA	TRBV25-1	TRBJ1-1	NA	CASSPAGTEAFF	TGTGCCAGCAGTCCCGCAGGGACTGAAGCTTTCTTT
NA	TRBV7-3	TRBJ2-1	TRBD1	CASSYDGTVDNEQFF	TGTGCCAGCAGCTATGATGGGACAGTAGACAATGAGCAGTTCTTC
NA	TRBV10-3	TRBJ1-6	TRBD1	CATLPRDSDSPLHF	TGTGCCACCCTCCCTCGGGACAGTGATTCACCCCTCCACTTT
NA	TRBV6-2/TRBV6-3	TRBJ1-1	TRBD1	CASSHIDRVAEAFF	TGTGCCAGCAGTCACATCGACAGGGTAGCTGAAGCTTTCTTT
NA	TRBV19	TRBJ1-5	NA	CASSRPENQPQHF	TGTGCCAGTAGTAGGCCAGAAAATCAGCCCCAGCATTTT
NA	TRBV4-3	TRBJ2-1	NA	CASSQNTISGGSYNEQFF	TGCGCCAGCAGCCAAAACACCATCTCCGGAGGCTCCTACAATGAGCAGTTCTTC
NA	TRBV9	TRBJ2-1	NA	CASSVGSGPNEQFF	TGTGCCAGCAGCGTAGGTAGCGGCCCCAATGAGCAGTTCTTC
NA	TRBV7-8	TRBJ2-7	NA	CASSLNRDTYEQYF	TGTGCCAGCAGCTTAAACCGGGACACCTACGAGCAGTACTTC
NA	TRBV5-4	TRBJ2-3	NA	CASSWPGPRPDTQYF	TGTGCCAGCAGCTGGCCTGGTCCTCGCCCAGATACGCAGTATTTT
NA	TRBV19	TRBJ2-1	TRBD2	CASSTAGGLNEQFF	TGTGCCAGTAGTACCGCGGGGGGGCTGAATGAGCAGTTCTTC
NA	TRBV15	TRBJ1-1	TRBD1	CATSTEGRTGEAFF	TGTGCCACCAGCACTGAAGGGAGGACAGGGGAAGCTTTCTTT
NA	TRBV10-3	TRBJ1-3	TRBD1	CAISESTIGGTGILYF	TGTGCCATCAGTGAGTCGACAATAGGAGGGACAGGGATTCTATATTTT
many	TRBV7-9	TRBJ2-7	TRBD1	CASSFKQGVSEQYF	TGTGCCAGCAGCTTCAAACAGGGGGTCTCCGAGCAGTACTTC
NA	TRBV6-6	TRBJ2-7	NA	CASRDGTLYNYEQYF	TGTGCCAGCAGGGACGGGACTCTGTATAACTACGAGCAGTACTTC
few	TRBV2	TRBJ1-5	NA	CASSEDRDQPQHF	TGTGCCAGCAGTGAGGACAGAGATCAGCCCCAGCATTTT
NA	TRBV24-1	TRBJ1-2	TRBD1	CATTGPGGYGYTF	TGTGCCACCACGGGACCAGGGGGCTATGGCTACACCTTC
NA	TRBV5-4	TRBJ2-3	NA	CASSLESSKTYFLTDTQYF	TGTGCCAGCAGCTTGGAATCTTCGAAGACATACTTCCTCACAGATACGCAGTATTTT
few	TRBV5-6	TRBJ2-1	NA	CASRLQGEQFF	TGTGCCAGCAGGTTACAGGGTGAGCAGTTCTTC
once	TRBV9	TRBJ2-1	NA	CASSVGAVPVEQFF	TGTGCCAGCAGCGTGGGAGCGGTACCAGTTGAGCAGTTCTTC
NA	TRBV5-1	TRBJ1-1	NA	CASSSTAGNTEAFF	TGCGCCAGCAGCTCGACAGCTGGGAACACTGAAGCTTTCTTT
NA	TRBV6-5	TRBJ1-1	NA	CASSLQGGFAEAFF	TGTGCCAGCAGCCTACAGGGCGGATTCGCTGAAGCTTTCTTT
NA	TRBV2	TRBJ1-4	NA	CASWDGEGDEKLFF	TGTGCCAGCTGGGATGGGGAGGGGGATGAAAAACTGTTTTTT
NA	TRBV6-2/TRBV6-3	TRBJ1-4	NA	CASSTHRTSNEKLFF	TGTGCCAGCAGTACCCACAGGACCTCTAATGAAAAACTGTTTTTT
once	TRBV19	TRBJ1-1	NA	CASSILRANTEAFF	TGTGCCAGTAGTATACTCAGGGCGAACACTGAAGCTTTCTTT
once	TRBV5-1	TRBJ2-3	NA	CASSLQGSQADTQYF	TGCGCCAGCAGCCTACAGGGAAGTCAGGCAGATACGCAGTATTTT
few	TRBV7-2	TRBJ1-5	NA	CASSLGEGIFQPQHF	TGTGCCAGCAGCTTGGGGGAGGGTATCTTTCAGCCCCAGCATTTT
NA	TRBV18	TRBJ2-7	TRBD2	CASSPGTTSSYEQYF	TGTGCCAGCTCACCCGGGACTACGAGCTCCTACGAGCAGTACTTC
NA	TRBV18	TRBJ2-3	TRBD2	CASSWGSGPSDTQYF	TGTGCCAGCTCATGGGGTAGCGGGCCGTCAGATACGCAGTATTTT
NA	TRBV7-9	TRBJ1-3	NA	CASSLFGNTIYF	TGTGCCAGCAGCCTGTTCGGAAACACCATATATTTT
NA	TRBV7-8	TRBJ1-2	NA	CASSLRLAAGSYGYTF	TGTGCCAGCAGCTTAAGATTGGCGGCAGGGTCGTATGGCTACACCTTC